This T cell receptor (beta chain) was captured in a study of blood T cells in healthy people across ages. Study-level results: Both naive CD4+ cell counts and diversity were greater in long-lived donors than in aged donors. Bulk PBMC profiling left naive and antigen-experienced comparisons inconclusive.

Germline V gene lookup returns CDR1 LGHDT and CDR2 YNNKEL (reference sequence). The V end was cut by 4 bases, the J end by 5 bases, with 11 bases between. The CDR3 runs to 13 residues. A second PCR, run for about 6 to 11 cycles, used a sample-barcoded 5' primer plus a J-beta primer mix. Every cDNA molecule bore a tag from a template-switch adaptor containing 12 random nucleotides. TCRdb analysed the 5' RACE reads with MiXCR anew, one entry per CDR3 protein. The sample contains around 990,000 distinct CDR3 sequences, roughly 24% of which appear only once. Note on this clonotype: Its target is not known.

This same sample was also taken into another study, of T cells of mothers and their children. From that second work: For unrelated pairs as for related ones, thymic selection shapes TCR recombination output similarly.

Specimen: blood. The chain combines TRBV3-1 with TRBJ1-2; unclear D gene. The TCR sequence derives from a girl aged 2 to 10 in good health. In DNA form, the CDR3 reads TGTGCCAGCAGCCCTAAACATGATTATGGCTACACCTTC. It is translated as CASSPKHDYGYTF.